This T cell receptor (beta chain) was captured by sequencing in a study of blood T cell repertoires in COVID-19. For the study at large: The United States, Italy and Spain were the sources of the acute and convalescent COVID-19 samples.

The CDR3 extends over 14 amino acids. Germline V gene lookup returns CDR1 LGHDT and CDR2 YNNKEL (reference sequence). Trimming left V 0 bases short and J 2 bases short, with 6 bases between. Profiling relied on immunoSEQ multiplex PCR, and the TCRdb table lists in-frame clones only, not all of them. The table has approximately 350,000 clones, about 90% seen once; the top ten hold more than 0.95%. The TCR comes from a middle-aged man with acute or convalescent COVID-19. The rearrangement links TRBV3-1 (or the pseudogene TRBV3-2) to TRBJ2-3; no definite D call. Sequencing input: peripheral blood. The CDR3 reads CASSQDQHTDTQYF. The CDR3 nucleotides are TGTGCCAGCAGCCAAGATCAACACACAGATACGCAGTATTTT.